These 18 T cell receptor beta chains came from one sample sequenced in a study of T cells in Graves' hyperthyroidism and ophthalmopathy (dated by TCRdb to about 2019). Library preparation employed multiplex PCR. Instrument used: Illumina HiSeq 2000. Amplification of TCR beta CDR3 regions was carried out from RNA transcripts. A first-round RT-PCR of the TCR CDR3 used the HTBI primer set with the Qiagen OneStep RT-PCR kit. TCRdb itself trimmed the public reads at Q25 with fastp, ran MiXCR and retained productive beta chains. Here each entry gathers all rows of one CDR3 protein and keeps the most common genes and DNA. The sample has about 560,000 distinct CDR3 sequences on record, over 15% of them singletons. The ten top clones hold around 19% of the sample. Source material: blood. The receptors come from a woman aged 18-35 years with Graves' hyperthyroidism.

This rearrangement joins TRBV20-1 to TRBJ1-4; D gene ambiguous. V was clipped by 6 bases and J by 5 bases, with 13 bases between them. Germline lookup yields CDR1 DFQATT and CDR2 SNEGSKA (reference sequence). This CDR3 has 13 residues. This CDR3 is CSARRRANEKLFF. The CDR3 nucleotides are TGCAGTGCCAGACGGAGGGCAAATGAAAAACTGTTTTTT.

The rearrangement links TRBV7-2 to TRBJ2-7, with 12 bases identical to TRBD2. The germline CDR1 and CDR2 sequences are SGHTA and FQGNSA. This CDR3 is 15 amino acids long. The V and J ends lost 5 bases and 3 bases, in that order; junction bases with no gene match: 5. The CDR3 spells CASSPRLAGDYEQYF. The CDR3 DNA is TGTGCCAGCAGCCCCCGACTAGCGGGAGACTACGAGCAGTACTTC.

The CDR3 protein is CATSPHTATNEKLFF. The CDR3 DNA follows: TGTGCCACCAGCCCTCACACGGCGACTAATGAAAAACTGTTTTTT. The V gene is TRBV15, the J gene TRBJ1-4, with no clear D. The CDR3 spans 15 residues. V was pared by 5 bases and J by 2 bases, with 12 bases between. The germline V gene encodes CDR1 LNHNV and CDR2 YYDKDF (reference sequence). Filled out from reference TRBV15 and TRBJ1-4, the complete variable domain reads DAMVIQNPRYQVTQFGKPVTLSCSQTLNHNVMYWYQQKSSQAPKLLFHYYDKDFNNEADTPDNFQSRRPNTSFCFLDIRSPGLGDTAMYLCATSPHTATNEKLFFGSGTQLSVL.

The V and J genes are TRBV6-5 and TRBJ2-1, with 9 bases that match TRBD1. Trimming cost V 4 bases and J 5 bases; bases outside gene matches: 3. Per germline, CDR1 MNHEY and CDR2 SVGAGI. CDR3 length: 14 amino acids. The CDR3: CASSSGTGHNEQFF. The CDR3 bases are TGTGCCAGCAGTTCCGGGACAGGGCACAATGAGCAGTTCTTC.

This clonotype was recorded many times. V is TRBV12-3 or TRBV12-4 and J is TRBJ2-5, with D unclear. V was shortened by 0 bases and J by 3 bases, with 8 bases between the two germline ends. The CDR3 loop spans 14 amino acids. CDR3 in DNA: TGTGCCAGCAGTTTAGCGGATAACGAAGAGACCCAGTACTTC. Protein product: CASSLADNEETQYF.

The gene calls are TRBV19 and TRBJ2-7; possible D gene TRBD1, 6 bases. With 3 bases removed from V and 3 bases from J, the gap between germline ends came to 9 bases. The CDR3 covers 13 residues. Per the germline V gene, CDR1 is LNHDA and CDR2 is SQIVND (reference sequence). The chain's CDR3 is CASSMDSFYEQYF. CDR3 bases: TGTGCCAGTAGTATGGACAGTTTCTACGAGCAGTACTTC.

This sequence joins TRBV11-2 and TRBJ2-7; the D gene is possibly TRBD2 (5 bases). Trimming stripped 5 bases from V and 0 bases from J, with 11 bases between. The CDR3 length is 14 residues. The germline CDR1 and CDR2 sequences are SGHAT and FQNNGV. CDR3 sequence reads: CASSLGVDSYEQYF. Here the CDR3 DNA reads TGTGCCAGCAGCCTCGGGGTAGACTCCTACGAGCAGTACTTC. Complete variable domain (other parts from reference TRBV11-2 and TRBJ2-7): EAGVAQSPRYKIIEKRQSVAFWCNPISGHATLYWYQQILGQGPKLLIQFQNNGVVDDSQLPKDRFSAERLKGVDSTLKIQPAKLEDSAVYLCASSLGVDSYEQYFGPGTRLTVT.

The table lists this clonotype with a count of one. The chain has TRBV12-3 or TRBV12-4 and TRBJ2-2, with D maybe TRBD1 (5 bases). V shed 7 bases and J shed 2 bases, with 11 bases lying between them. CDR3 length: 14 amino acids. In DNA form, the CDR3 reads TGTGCCAGCAACAGGCAGGGAAACACCGGGGAGCTGTTTTTT. Its translation is CASNRQGNTGELFF.

This clonotype was picked up many times. The rearrangement joins TRBV12-3 or TRBV12-4 to TRBJ2-2, with a weak D call TRBD2 (6 bases). Trimming removed 2 bases from V and 2 bases from J, with 9 bases in between. This CDR3 region has 15 residues. In DNA form, the CDR3 reads TGTGCCAGCAGTTTATGGACTATCAACACCGGGGAGCTGTTTTTT. Its protein product is CASSLWTINTGELFF.

The sample holds many counts of this clonotype. This chain connects TRBV11-2 to TRBJ2-5; 10 bases match TRBD1. The germline V gene encodes CDR1 SGHAT and CDR2 FQNNGV. The CDR3 is made up of 14 amino acids. Trimming removed 5 bases from V and 4 bases from J; junction bases left unmatched: 4. Here the CDR3 reads CASSPRTGGETQYF. In DNA, the CDR3 is TGTGCCAGCAGCCCCAGGACAGGGGGAGAGACCCAGTACTTC.

This clonotype has a count of ten or more. The rearrangement uses TRBV6-2 or TRBV6-3 and TRBJ1-5, with D unclear. The CDR3 loop spans 15 amino acids. The germline CDR1 and CDR2 sequences are MNHEY and SVGEGT. V was clipped by 7 bases and J by 5 bases, with 18 bases between them. Here the CDR3 reads CASTEKSWFDQPQHF. As DNA, the CDR3 is TGTGCCAGCACCGAAAAGTCCTGGTTCGATCAGCCCCAGCATTTT.

This clonotype has a count of ten or more. The chain carries TRBV28 and TRBJ2-7, with D possibly matching TRBD1 (6 bases). Trimming shortened V by 5 bases and J by 2 bases, and 22 bases separated the two germline ends. This CDR3 spans 17 amino acids. Germline V gives CDR1 MDHEN, CDR2 SYDVKM. The CDR3 region is CASSLTRDTILPYEQYF. The CDR3 DNA reads as TGTGCCAGCAGTCTAACCCGGGACACTATTCTCCCCTACGAGCAGTACTTC.

Comments on this clonotype: An end of the junction does not agree with germline; a read error may underlie this. The chain carries TRBV10-1 and TRBJ2-1; D tentatively reads TRBD1 or TRBD2 (5 bases each). The CDR3 sequence is 15 residues long. The germline V gene has CDR1 WNHNN and CDR2 SYGVQD (reference sequence). CDR3 nucleotides: TGCGCCAGCAGTGTGGGAGACAGCTCCTACGATGAGCAGTTCTTC. Protein sequence: CASSVGDSSYDEQFF.

This chain joins TRBV6-2 or TRBV6-3 and TRBJ1-4, with 7 nucleotides matching TRBD1. The CDR3 sequence is 13 residues long. Germline loops: CDR1 MNHEY, CDR2 SVGEGT. V was pared by 8 bases and J by 4 bases, with 4 bases of the junction left unmatched. CDR3 DNA: TGTGCCAGCGGGACAGTCATTAATGAAAAACTGTTTTTT. It specifies CASGTVINEKLFF.

This clonotype was detected ten times or more. The V call is TRBV29-1, the J call TRBJ1-1, with D hard to call. The germline CDR1 and CDR2 sequences are SQVTM and ANQGSEA. The germline V and J ends were trimmed by 4 bases and 1 base, with 7 bases remaining between them. This CDR3 has 12 amino acids. DNA for the CDR3: TGCAGCGTTGCAACTGGGAACACTGAAGCTTTCTTT. Translating it yields CSVATGNTEAFF.

This clonotype has more than one count but fewer than ten. The rearrangement uses TRBV2 and TRBJ1-2; 9 positions agree with TRBD1. Germline lookup yields CDR1 SNHLY and CDR2 FYNNEI. V trimming: 8 bases; J trimming: 6 bases; junction bases outside the gene matches: 1. The CDR3 loop spans 11 amino acids. In nucleotides, the CDR3 is TGTGCCAGCCGGGACAGGGATGGCTACACCTTC. Amino acid sequence: CASRDRDGYTF.

There are many counts of this clonotype. The genes are TRBV24-1 and TRBJ2-3, with D tentatively TRBD1 or TRBD2 (5 bases each). This CDR3 contains 15 residues. V was shortened by 2 bases and J by 4 bases, with 12 bases between the two germline ends. Per the germline V gene, CDR1 is KGHDR and CDR2 is SFDVKD. CDR3 sequence (DNA): TGTGCCACCAGTGATTCGTGGGGGAGCGCAGATACGCAGTATTTT. Translating it yields CATSDSWGSADTQYF.

The chain employs TRBV30 and TRBJ1-4; D is unclear. Germline V gives CDR1 GTSNPN, CDR2 SVGIG (reference sequence). The CDR3 spans 15 residues. The V and J ends lost 0 bases and 4 bases respectively, with 12 bases between them. DNA for the CDR3: TGTGCCTGGAGTGTACCGTGGCGGGATAATGAAAAACTGTTTTTT. Encoded protein: CAWSVPWRDNEKLFF.